These 7 T cell receptor beta chains share one sample of origin, sequenced in a study of CD8+CD57+ T cells in acquired aplastic anemia. The template for TCR beta VDJ and CDR3 sequence profiling was genomic DNA. TCRdb re-called the reads with MiXCR, one entry per CDR3 protein. The sample contains 75,000 to 90,000 distinct CDR3 sequences, approximately 46% of which appear only once. The sequencing sample was made of sorted CD4+, CD8+, or CD8+CD57+ T cells (not recorded which) from PBMCs. These receptors all come from a human donor in good health, serving as a control.

This clonotype was seen a few times. Relative to the germline gene, one junction end is altered; a read error may explain this. The rearrangement joins TRBV10-3 to TRBJ2-1; 10 bases agree with TRBD1. The CDR3 contains 13 residues. CDR1 is ENHRY and CDR2 is SYGVKD in the germline V gene. CDR3 in DNA: TGTGCCAGCAGTTCCGGGACAGGGGATGAGCAGTTCTTC. It codes for CASSSGTGDEQFF.

This clonotype has only a few counts. The V and J genes are TRBV15 and TRBJ2-6; 8 bases are a match to TRBD2. The V gene end was trimmed by 5 bases and the J gene end by 0 bases; junction bases not matched to a gene: 21. The CDR3 covers 22 residues. From germline, CDR1 is LNHNV and CDR2 YYDKDF (reference sequence). CDR3 bases: TGTGCCACCAGCGGGTCGGTCGTGGCAACTAGCGGCGTTAGCTCTGGGGCCAACGTCCTGACTTTC. Protein: CATSGSVVATSGVSSGANVLTF.

The gene calls are TRBV29-1 and TRBJ2-7; 7 bases fit TRBD1. V shed 7 bases, J shed 1 base, and the junction held 10 bases outside the gene matches. This CDR3 has 14 amino acids. Germline-derived CDR1 and CDR2 are SQVTM and ANQGSEA. CDR3 nucleotides: TGCAGCGCTGCGCCGGGACAGTGGTCCTACGAGCAGTACTTC. It encodes CSAAPGQWSYEQYF.

The sample holds a few counts of this clonotype. The genes are TRBV27 and TRBJ1-5; D is uncertain. This CDR3 has 14 residues. Per the germline V gene, CDR1 is MNHEY and CDR2 is SMNVEV (reference sequence). V was trimmed by 0 bases and J by 0 bases, leaving 3 bases between them. The CDR3 reads CASSLSPSNQPQHF. Here the CDR3 DNA reads TGTGCCAGCAGTTTATCGCCTAGCAATCAGCCCCAGCATTTT.

Notes on this clonotype: A read error may account for a junction end that differs from germline. The V call is TRBV5-4, the J call TRBJ2-1; 8 positions match TRBD1. The CDR3 runs to 13 residues. Germline V gives CDR1 SGHNT, CDR2 YYREEE (reference sequence). The CDR3 spells CASSLGTGNERFF. The CDR3 nucleotides read TGTGCCAGCAGCTTGGGGACAGGGAATGAGCGGTTCTTC.

This clonotype was found many times. The CDR3 coding sequence is TGTGCCAGTCAGACAGGCGGGATACCATACTTC. Translation gives CASQTGGIPYF. The chain employs TRBV11-3 and TRBJ2-7; D is perhaps TRBD1 or TRBD2 (6 bases each). The CDR3 loop spans 11 amino acids. Germline assignment: CDR1 SGHNT and CDR2 YENEEA. Trimming left V 9 bases short and J 13 bases short, with 19 bases between.

Of note for this clonotype: An end of the junction differs from the germline gene, which may be a read error. The chain combines TRBV25-1 with TRBJ1-3; D gene unclear. CDR3 length: 11 residues. Germline CDR1 and CDR2: MGHDK and SYGVNS. The CDR3 region has the DNA TGTGCCAGCGACTCTGGAGACACCATATATTTT. Protein: CASDSGDTIYF.